The 25 T cell receptor beta chains presented below share a single source sample, sequenced in a study of T-cell reconstitution after alpha-beta-depleted transplantation in children. The TCRbeta library was prepared with unique molecular identifiers. TCRdb itself ran the PCR reads through MiXCR, one entry per CDR3 protein. Among under 350,000 distinct CDR3 sequences listed, 9.9% were seen once. The sequences come from PBMCs from the stem cell graft donor, collected from the stem cell graft. The source of these receptors is a human donor who donated a stem cell graft to a child with SCID.

There are many counts of this clonotype. The V gene is TRBV3-1, the J gene TRBJ1-6; a weak D match, TRBD1 (5 bases). CDR1 LGHDT and CDR2 YNNKEL come from the germline V gene (reference sequence). V dropped 6 bases and J dropped 7 bases, with 13 bases sitting between them. The length of the CDR3 is 14 residues. The CDR3 sequence: CASRVGTANSPLHF. The CDR3 region has the DNA TGTGCCAGCAGGGTCGGGACGGCGAATTCACCCCTCCACTTT.

This clonotype turned up a few times. The V and J genes are TRBV10-3 and TRBJ1-2; no reliable D call. CDR1 is ENHRY, CDR2 SYGVKD, per germline. This CDR3 contains 13 residues. V was shortened by 7 bases and J by 6 bases, with 15 bases between the two germline ends. CDR3 nucleotides: TGTGCCATCACAGGCAGACCCGGAGATGGCTACACCTTC. As protein: CAITGRPGDGYTF.

The gene calls are TRBV5-5 and TRBJ1-5, with D tentatively TRBD1 (5 bases). Trimming took off 4 bases at V and 3 bases at J, with 11 bases between the two ends. The CDR3 consists of 14 residues. Looked up from germline, CDR1 is SGHKS and CDR2 is YYEKEE (reference sequence). The CDR3 DNA sequence: TGTGCCAGCAGCGGCGGGACTGCCAATCAGCCCCAGCATTTT. Protein sequence: CASSGGTANQPQHF.

The V call is TRBV15, the J call TRBJ2-3; no firm D call. Trimming cost V 0 bases and J 0 bases, with 7 bases left between them. This CDR3 comprises 15 residues. Per germline, CDR1 LNHNV and CDR2 YYDKDF (reference sequence). The CDR3 sequence: CATSRDRQSTDTQYF. The CDR3 DNA reads as TGTGCCACCAGCAGAGATCGGCAGAGCACAGATACGCAGTATTTT.

This clonotype came up a few times. V gene TRBV14 combines with J gene TRBJ2-3, with D perhaps given as TRBD1 or TRBD2 (5 bases each). The CDR3 is 15 residues long. Trimming took 3 bases from V and 1 from J, leaving 11 bases between them. Germline-derived CDR1 and CDR2 are SGHDN and FVKESK. CDR3 nucleotide sequence: TGTGCCAGCAGCCACCTAAAGGGACGCACAGATACGCAGTATTTT. It codes for CASSHLKGRTDTQYF. Together with reference TRBV14 and TRBJ2-3, the CDR3 gives the full variable domain: EAGVTQFPSHSVIEKGQTVTLRCDPISGHDNLYWYRRVMGKEIKFLLHFVKESKQDESGMPNNRFLAERTGGTYSTLKVQPAELEDSGVYFCASSHLKGRTDTQYFGPGTRLTVL.

The chain carries TRBV18 and TRBJ2-1; 7 bases map to TRBD1. The junction had 7 bases not matched to a gene; V was cut back by 2 bases and J by 15 bases. This CDR3 has 12 amino acids. Germline lookup yields CDR1 KGHSH and CDR2 LQKENI. CDR3 coding DNA: TGTGCCAGCTCACCAGAGGGACAGCAAGGGTTCTTC. Amino acids: CASSPEGQQGFF.

The chain uses TRBV6-5 and TRBJ2-4; 10 bases line up with TRBD1. Unmatched junction bases numbered 5, after V lost 2 bases and J lost 4 bases. This CDR3 contains 16 residues. Germline CDR1 and CDR2: MNHEY and SVGAGI. This CDR3 is CASSYPTGQGKNIQYF. The CDR3 region has the DNA TGTGCCAGCAGTTACCCGACGGGACAGGGGAAAAACATTCAGTACTTC.

This chain connects TRBV1 to TRBJ2-5; TRBD1, the table's D call, was not compared with the DNA. TRBV1 is a pseudogene segment. The CDR3 runs 15 residues. This chain's CDR3 is CTSSRTAQDGETQYF. The DNA of the CDR3 is TGCACCAGCAGCCGGACCGCCCAAGATGGAGAGACCCAGTACTTC.

In this sample, this clonotype turned up a few times. The V call is TRBV10-3, the J call TRBJ2-7, with 7 bases fitting TRBD2. Germline CDR1 ENHRY, CDR2 SYGVKD. Trimming took 4 bases from V and 2 from J; bases not matched to a gene: 11. The CDR3 runs to 16 residues. Written as DNA, the CDR3 is TGTGCCATCAGTGCATCACCTGGGACTACCACCTACGAGCAGTACTTC. It encodes CAISASPGTTTYEQYF.

This clonotype was observed many times. The chain recombines TRBV15 with TRBJ2-7; tentatively, D is TRBD1 or TRBD2 (5 bases each). The germline V and J ends were trimmed by 0 bases and 7 bases, with 10 bases remaining between them. This CDR3 is 13 amino acids long. Germline lookup yields CDR1 LNHNV and CDR2 YYDKDF (reference sequence). The CDR3 nucleotides are TGTGCCACCAGCAGAGATCAGAGGGGTGAGCAGTACTTC. Its translation is CATSRDQRGEQYF.

In its sample, this clonotype was seen a few times. Here the CDR3 DNA reads TGTGCCCTCACGAGGGCTGGTGAGCAGTTCTTC. This codes for CALTRAGEQFF. The chain combines TRBV7-9 with TRBJ2-1; TRBD2 might be the D (5 bases). Germline V gene sequence: CDR1 SEHNR, CDR2 FQNEAQ (reference sequence). The V end was cut by 11 bases, the J end by 9 bases, with 14 bases between. CDR3 size: 11 residues.

The J gene is TRBJ2-1, the V gene TRBV5-1, with 8 bases fitting TRBD1. This CDR3 is built from 16 residues. With V trimmed by 0 bases and J by 5 bases, 7 bases remained unmatched. CDR1 SGHRS and CDR2 YFSETQ come from the germline V gene. The CDR3 nucleotides read TGCGCCAGCAGCTTGGGGACAGGGATTGTAAACAATGAGCAGTTCTTC. Its translation is CASSLGTGIVNNEQFF. Complete variable domain (other parts from reference TRBV5-1 and TRBJ2-1): KAGVTQTPRYLIKTRGQQVTLSCSPISGHRSVSWYQQTPGQGLQFLFEYFSETQRNKGNFPGRFSGRQFSNSRSEMNVSTLELGDSALYLCASSLGTGIVNNEQFFGPGTRLTVL.

This clonotype has a handful of counts. The chain has TRBV5-1 and TRBJ1-1, with D perhaps TRBD1 (5 bases). CDR1 SGHRS and CDR2 YFSETQ come from the germline V gene. The V and J ends lost 1 base and 2 bases respectively, with 12 bases between them. CDR3 length: 15 amino acids. CDR3 coding DNA: TGCGCCAGCAGCTTGTTTGGGGGGACCAACACTGAAGCTTTCTTT. Its protein is CASSLFGGTNTEAFF.

This clonotype has ten or more counts. The chain links TRBV27 to TRBJ2-6; 7 bases align to TRBD1. Unmatched junction bases numbered 21, after V lost 6 bases and J lost 1 base. The V gene's germline CDR1 is MNHEY and CDR2 SMNVEV (reference sequence). The CDR3 contains 21 residues. This chain's CDR3 is CASSPRGRGYASRSGANVLTF. Here the CDR3 DNA reads TGTGCCAGCAGCCCTCGGGGCAGGGGGTATGCAAGCAGGTCTGGGGCCAACGTCCTGACTTTC.

This chain links TRBV12-3 or TRBV12-4 with TRBJ2-7; weak D call: TRBD1 (6 bases). CDR3 size: 14 residues. Deletions cut 4 bases from V and 6 bases from J, with 16 bases between. CDR3 sequence: CASSSYLQGSEQYF. The CDR3 region has the DNA TGTGCCAGCAGTTCATACCTACAGGGTTCCGAGCAGTACTTC.

The CDR3 spells CASSRLVAGADTQYF. DNA of the CDR3: TGTGCCAGCAGCCGACTGGTAGCGGGGGCAGATACGCAGTATTTT. The rearrangement joins TRBV14 to TRBJ2-3, with 9 bases lining up with TRBD2. V trimming: 4 bases; J trimming: 4 bases; junction bases outside the gene matches: 6. The CDR3 length is 15 residues. Germline CDR1 is SGHDN and CDR2 is FVKESK.

In its sample, this clonotype was seen many times. The rearrangement joins TRBV5-5 to TRBJ2-3; D is perhaps TRBD1 or TRBD2 (5 bases each). The germline V and J ends were trimmed by 2 bases and 2 bases, with 9 bases remaining between them. Germline V gene data show CDR1 as SGHKS and CDR2 as YYEKEE (reference sequence). The CDR3 spans 14 residues. The CDR3 is CASSFGTVTDTQYF. As DNA, the CDR3 is TGTGCCAGCAGCTTCGGGACGGTCACAGATACGCAGTATTTT.

This clonotype was recorded at least ten times. J is TRBJ1-1 and V is TRBV12-3 or TRBV12-4, with D possibly matching TRBD1 (6 bases). The CDR3 is 13 amino acids. Trimming took 5 bases from V and 8 from J, leaving 15 bases between them. The CDR3 bases are TGTGCCAGCAGTCGAAACAGGGAGTGGGAAGCTTTCTTT. It translates to CASSRNREWEAFF.

The chain couples TRBV11-2 to TRBJ2-1, with 12 nucleotides matching TRBD2. The CDR3 extends over 14 amino acids. Germline V gene lookup returns CDR1 SGHAT and CDR2 FQNNGV. The V segment lost 6 bases and the J segment 8 bases; nucleotides outside the gene matches: 5. In DNA form, the CDR3 reads TGTGCCAGCAGACGACTAGCGGGGGTCGATGAGCAGTTCTTC. This encodes CASRRLAGVDEQFF.

At least ten counts were recorded for this clonotype. The rearrangement uses TRBV12-3 or TRBV12-4 and TRBJ2-1; D is undetermined. There are 12 residues in the CDR3. V lost 7 bases and J 5 bases, leaving 9 bases between the germline ends. The CDR3 loop is CASKKVDNEQFF. The CDR3 DNA reads as TGTGCCAGCAAAAAGGTTGACAATGAGCAGTTCTTC.

The CDR3 is CASTLGQGNSPLHF. The CDR3 DNA reads TGTGCCAGCACCCTGGGACAAGGAAATTCACCCCTCCACTTT. The chain recombines TRBV27 with TRBJ1-6; D may be TRBD1 (6 bases). V was clipped by 7 bases and J by 7 bases, with 14 bases between them. This CDR3 has 14 residues. Germline V gives CDR1 MNHEY, CDR2 SMNVEV (reference sequence).

This clonotype appeared many times. The J gene is TRBJ2-4, the V gene TRBV5-6; D remains unclear. Germline CDR1 is SGHDT and CDR2 is YYEEEE. There are 13 residues in the CDR3. V shed 0 bases and J shed 6 bases, with 7 bases lying between them. The CDR3 region is CASSLGKGNIQYF. In DNA, the CDR3 is TGTGCCAGCAGCTTGGGCAAGGGAAACATTCAGTACTTC.

This clonotype was counted only a few times. The J gene is TRBJ2-3, the V gene TRBV10-1; TRBD2 aligns across 12 bases. Germline V gene data show CDR1 as WNHNN and CDR2 as SYGVQD (reference sequence). Germline trimming cut 10 bases from V and 5 bases from J; bases unmatched to any gene: 7. This CDR3 comprises 14 residues. The CDR3 protein is CATSTSGGKDTQYF. CDR3 nucleotide sequence: TGCGCCACCTCGACTAGCGGGGGTAAAGATACGCAGTATTTT.

There are a few counts of this clonotype. CDR3 sequence (DNA): TGTGCCAGCAGCACCTGGGACAAGAGGTACGACGAGCAGTACTTC. Its protein is CASSTWDKRYDEQYF. The V call is TRBV7-9, the J call TRBJ2-7; D is possibly TRBD1 (6 bases). V lost 5 bases to trimming and J lost 5 bases, with 19 bases between them. The CDR3 runs to 15 residues. Germline V gene data show CDR1 as SEHNR and CDR2 as FQNEAQ (reference sequence).

This clonotype was seen a few times. V and J are TRBV5-1 and TRBJ2-5; 10 bases align to TRBD2. Trimming removed 5 bases from V and 3 bases from J; junction bases left unmatched: 7. The V gene's germline CDR1 is SGHRS and CDR2 YFSETQ. This CDR3 comprises 15 residues. CDR3 nucleotides: TGCGCCAGCAGGCCACTAGCGGGGACCAAAGAGACCCAGTACTTC. It yields the protein CASRPLAGTKETQYF.